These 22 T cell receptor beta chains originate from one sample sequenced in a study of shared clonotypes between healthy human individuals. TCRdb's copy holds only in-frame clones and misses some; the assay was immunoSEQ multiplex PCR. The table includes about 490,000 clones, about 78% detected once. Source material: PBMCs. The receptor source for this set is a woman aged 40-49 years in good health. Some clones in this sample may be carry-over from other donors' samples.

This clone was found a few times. The CDR3 DNA reads as TGTGCCAACCAGGACGGACCGAACACCGGGGAGCTGTTTTTT. Protein product: CANQDGPNTGELFF. The rearrangement uses TRBV7-9 and TRBJ2-2; D is unresolved. The germline V and J ends were trimmed by 10 bases and 0 bases, with 12 bases remaining between them. The length of the CDR3 is 14 residues. Germline CDR1 is SEHNR and CDR2 is FQNEAQ (reference sequence).

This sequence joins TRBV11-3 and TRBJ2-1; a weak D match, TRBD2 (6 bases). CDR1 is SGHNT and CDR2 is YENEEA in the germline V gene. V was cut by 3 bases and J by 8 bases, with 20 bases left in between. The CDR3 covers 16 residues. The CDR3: CASSLVGGGIGDEQFF. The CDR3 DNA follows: TGTGCCAGCAGCTTGGTGGGAGGAGGCATCGGCGATGAGCAGTTCTTC.

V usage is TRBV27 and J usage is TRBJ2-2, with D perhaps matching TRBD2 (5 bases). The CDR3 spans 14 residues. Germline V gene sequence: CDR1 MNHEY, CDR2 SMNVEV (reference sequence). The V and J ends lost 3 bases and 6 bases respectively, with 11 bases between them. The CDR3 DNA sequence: TGTGCCAGCAGTTTTGCGGCGGGTTCCGGGGAGCTGTTTTTT. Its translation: CASSFAAGSGELFF.

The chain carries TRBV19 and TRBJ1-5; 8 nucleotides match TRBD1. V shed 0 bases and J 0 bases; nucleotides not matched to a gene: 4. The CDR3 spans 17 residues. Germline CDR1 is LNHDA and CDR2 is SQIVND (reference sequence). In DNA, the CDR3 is TGTGCCAGTAGTATAGAGTGGGACAGGTATAGCAATCAGCCCCAGCATTTT. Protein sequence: CASSIEWDRYSNQPQHF. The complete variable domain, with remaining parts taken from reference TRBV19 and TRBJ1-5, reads DGGITQSPKYLFRKEGQNVTLSCEQNLNHDAMYWYRQDPGQGLRLIYYSQIVNDFQKGDIAEGYSVSREKKESFPLTVTSAQKNPTAFYLCASSIEWDRYSNQPQHFGDGTRLSIL.

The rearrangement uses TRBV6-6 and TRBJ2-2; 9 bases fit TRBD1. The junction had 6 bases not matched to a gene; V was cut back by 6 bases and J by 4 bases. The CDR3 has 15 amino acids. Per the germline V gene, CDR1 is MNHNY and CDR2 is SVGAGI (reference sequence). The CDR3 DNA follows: TGTGCCAGCAGACTACAGGGGGCGGGCACCGGGGAGCTGTTTTTT. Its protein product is CASRLQGAGTGELFF.

CDR3 bases: TGCGCCAGCAGCTTGGCCCGGGAGTTCTCCTACGAGCAGTACTTC. Its protein product is CASSLAREFSYEQYF. This chain links TRBV5-1 with TRBJ2-7, with D possibly being TRBD2 (6 bases). Trimming cost V 0 bases and J 0 bases, with 10 bases left between them. Germline V gene lookup returns CDR1 SGHRS and CDR2 YFSETQ. The CDR3 totals 15 residues.

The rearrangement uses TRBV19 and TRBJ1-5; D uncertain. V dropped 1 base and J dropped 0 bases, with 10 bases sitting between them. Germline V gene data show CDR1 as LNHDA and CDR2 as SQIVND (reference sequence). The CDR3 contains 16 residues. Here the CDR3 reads CASSIGGINSNQPQHF. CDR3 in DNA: TGTGCCAGTAGTATAGGTGGCATTAATAGCAATCAGCCCCAGCATTTT. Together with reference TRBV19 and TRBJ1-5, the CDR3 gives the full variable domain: DGGITQSPKYLFRKEGQNVTLSCEQNLNHDAMYWYRQDPGQGLRLIYYSQIVNDFQKGDIAEGYSVSREKKESFPLTVTSAQKNPTAFYLCASSIGGINSNQPQHFGDGTRLSIL.

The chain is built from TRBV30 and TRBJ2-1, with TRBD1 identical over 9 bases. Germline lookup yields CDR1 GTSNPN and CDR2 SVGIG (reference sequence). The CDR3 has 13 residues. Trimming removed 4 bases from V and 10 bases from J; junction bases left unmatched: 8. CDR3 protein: CAWTRDRVREQFF. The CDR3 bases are TGTGCCTGGACCCGGGACAGGGTTAGGGAGCAGTTCTTC.

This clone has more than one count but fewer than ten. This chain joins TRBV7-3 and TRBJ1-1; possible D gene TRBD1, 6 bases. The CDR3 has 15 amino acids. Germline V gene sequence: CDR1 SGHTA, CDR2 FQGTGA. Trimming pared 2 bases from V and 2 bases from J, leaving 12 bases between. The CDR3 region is CASSLEGGRNTEAFF. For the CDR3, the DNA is TGTGCCAGCAGCTTAGAAGGGGGGAGAAACACTGAAGCTTTCTTT.

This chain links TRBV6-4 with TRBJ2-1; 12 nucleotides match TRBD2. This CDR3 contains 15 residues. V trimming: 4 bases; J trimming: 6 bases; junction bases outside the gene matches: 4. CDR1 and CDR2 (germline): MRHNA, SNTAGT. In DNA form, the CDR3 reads TGTGCCAGCAGTGGACTAGCGGGAGAATTCAATGAGCAGTTCTTC. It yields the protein CASSGLAGEFNEQFF.

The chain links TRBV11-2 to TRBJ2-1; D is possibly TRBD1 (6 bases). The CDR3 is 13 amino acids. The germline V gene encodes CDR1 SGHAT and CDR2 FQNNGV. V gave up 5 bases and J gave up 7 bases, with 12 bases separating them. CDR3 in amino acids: CASSRGGGNEQFF. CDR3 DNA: TGTGCCAGCAGCCGAGGGGGTGGGAATGAGCAGTTCTTC.

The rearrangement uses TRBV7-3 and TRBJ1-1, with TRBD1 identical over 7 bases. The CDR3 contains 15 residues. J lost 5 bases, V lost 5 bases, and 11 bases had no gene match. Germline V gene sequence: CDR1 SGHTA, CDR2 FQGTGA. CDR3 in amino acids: CASSKIGGPGTEAFF. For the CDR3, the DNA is TGTGCCAGCAGCAAAATAGGGGGCCCTGGGACTGAAGCTTTCTTT.

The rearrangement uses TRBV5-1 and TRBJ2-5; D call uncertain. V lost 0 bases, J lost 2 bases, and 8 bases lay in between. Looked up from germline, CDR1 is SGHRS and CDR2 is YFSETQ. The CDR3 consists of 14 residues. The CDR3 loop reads CASSLAQRQETQYF. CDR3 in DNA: TGCGCCAGCAGCTTGGCTCAGCGTCAAGAGACCCAGTACTTC. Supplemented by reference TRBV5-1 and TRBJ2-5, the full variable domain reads KAGVTQTPRYLIKTRGQQVTLSCSPISGHRSVSWYQQTPGQGLQFLFEYFSETQRNKGNFPGRFSGRQFSNSRSEMNVSTLELGDSALYLCASSLAQRQETQYFGPGTRLLVL.

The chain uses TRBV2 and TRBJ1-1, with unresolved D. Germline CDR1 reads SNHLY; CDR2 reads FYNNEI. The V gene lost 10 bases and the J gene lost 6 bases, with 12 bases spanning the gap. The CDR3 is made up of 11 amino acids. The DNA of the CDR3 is TGTGCCATTCAGCGGGTCCCTGAAGCTTTCTTT. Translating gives CAIQRVPEAFF.

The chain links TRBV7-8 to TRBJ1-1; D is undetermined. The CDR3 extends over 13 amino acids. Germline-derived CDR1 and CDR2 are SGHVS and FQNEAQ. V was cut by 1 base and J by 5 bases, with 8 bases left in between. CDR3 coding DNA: TGTGCCAGCAGCTTAGAACGAGGTACTGAAGCTTTCTTT. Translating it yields CASSLERGTEAFF.

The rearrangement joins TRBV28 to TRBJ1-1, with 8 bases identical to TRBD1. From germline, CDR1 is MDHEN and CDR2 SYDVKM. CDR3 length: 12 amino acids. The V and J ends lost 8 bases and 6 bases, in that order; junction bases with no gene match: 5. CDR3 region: CASCWTGSEAFF. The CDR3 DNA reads TGTGCCAGCTGCTGGACAGGGTCTGAAGCTTTCTTT.

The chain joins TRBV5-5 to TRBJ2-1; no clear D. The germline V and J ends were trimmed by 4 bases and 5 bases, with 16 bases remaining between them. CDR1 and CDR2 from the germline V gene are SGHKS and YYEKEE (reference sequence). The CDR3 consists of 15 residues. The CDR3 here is CASSRPLTAHNEQFF. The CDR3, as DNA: TGTGCCAGCAGCCGCCCGCTAACTGCACACAATGAGCAGTTCTTC.

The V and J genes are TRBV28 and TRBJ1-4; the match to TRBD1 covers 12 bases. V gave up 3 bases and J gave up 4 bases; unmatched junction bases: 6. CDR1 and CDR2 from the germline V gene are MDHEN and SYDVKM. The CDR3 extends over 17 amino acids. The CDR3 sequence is CASSLGQGARVNEKLFF. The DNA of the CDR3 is TGTGCCAGCAGTTTGGGACAGGGGGCGCGTGTTAATGAAAAACTGTTTTTT.

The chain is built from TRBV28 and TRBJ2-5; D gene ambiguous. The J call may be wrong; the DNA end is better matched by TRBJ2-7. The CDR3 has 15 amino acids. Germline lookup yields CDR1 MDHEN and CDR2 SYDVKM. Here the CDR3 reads CASSGPLAATYEQYF. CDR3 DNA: TGTGCCAGCAGTGGCCCCCTGGCGGCAACCTACGAGCAGTACTTC.

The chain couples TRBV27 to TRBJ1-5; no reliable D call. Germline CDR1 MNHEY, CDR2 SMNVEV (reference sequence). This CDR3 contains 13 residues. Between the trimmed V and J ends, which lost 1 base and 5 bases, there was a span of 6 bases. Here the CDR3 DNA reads TGTGCCAGCAGTTTATATGGGGATCAGCCCCAGCATTTT. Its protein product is CASSLYGDQPQHF.

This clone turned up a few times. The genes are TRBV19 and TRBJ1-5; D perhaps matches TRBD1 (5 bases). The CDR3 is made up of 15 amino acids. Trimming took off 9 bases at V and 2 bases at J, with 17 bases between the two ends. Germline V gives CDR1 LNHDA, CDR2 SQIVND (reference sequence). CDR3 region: CASQWGGVGNQPQHF. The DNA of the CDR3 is TGTGCCAGCCAATGGGGGGGGGTTGGCAATCAGCCCCAGCATTTT.

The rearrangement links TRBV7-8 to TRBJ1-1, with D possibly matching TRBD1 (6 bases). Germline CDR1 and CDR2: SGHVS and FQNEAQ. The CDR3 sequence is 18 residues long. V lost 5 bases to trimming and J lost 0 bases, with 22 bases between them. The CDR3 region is CASSGPPNPAGVNTEAFF. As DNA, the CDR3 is TGTGCCAGCAGCGGACCCCCTAACCCGGCAGGGGTGAACACTGAAGCTTTCTTT.